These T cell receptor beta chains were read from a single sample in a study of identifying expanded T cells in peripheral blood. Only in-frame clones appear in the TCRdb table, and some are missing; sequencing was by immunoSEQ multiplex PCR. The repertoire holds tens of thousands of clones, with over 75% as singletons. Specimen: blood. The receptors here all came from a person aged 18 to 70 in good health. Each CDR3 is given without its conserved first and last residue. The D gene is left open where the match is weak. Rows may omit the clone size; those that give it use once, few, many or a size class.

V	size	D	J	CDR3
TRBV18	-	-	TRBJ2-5	ASSPDLAFQETQY
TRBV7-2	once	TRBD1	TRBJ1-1	ASSINQGGTEAF
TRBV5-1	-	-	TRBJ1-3	ASSPGILSGNTIY
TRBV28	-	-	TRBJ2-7	ASSSQGDSLSYEQY
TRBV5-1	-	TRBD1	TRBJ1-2	ASSAGQGGYYGYT
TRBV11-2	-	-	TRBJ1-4	ASSPTHRVAVNEKLF
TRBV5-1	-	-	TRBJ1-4	ASSYQGTGKLF
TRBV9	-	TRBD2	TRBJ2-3	ASSAPTSGRDTDTQY
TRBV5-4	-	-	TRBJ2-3	ASSLGSGASDTQY
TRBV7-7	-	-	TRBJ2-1	ASSLHFGTKGNNEQF
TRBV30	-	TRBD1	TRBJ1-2	AWSRQGTSNYGYT
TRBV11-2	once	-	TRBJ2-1	ASSSGDEQF
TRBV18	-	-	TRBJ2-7	ASSPPVGPGTYEQY
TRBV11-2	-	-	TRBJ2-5	ASRASETQY
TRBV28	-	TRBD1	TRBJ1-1	ASSRDRLNTEAF
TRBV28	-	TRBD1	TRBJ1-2	ASRSRQGRGYT
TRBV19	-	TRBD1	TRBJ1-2	ASLQTGLNYGYT
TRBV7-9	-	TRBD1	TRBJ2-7	ASGPGTGSYEQY
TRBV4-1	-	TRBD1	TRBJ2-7	ASSSRTRDSSEKQY
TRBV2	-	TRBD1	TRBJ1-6	ASRQGLNSPLH
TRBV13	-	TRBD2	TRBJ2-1	ASSLSFSGRFEQF
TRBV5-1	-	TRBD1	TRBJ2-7	ASSLGGLREQY
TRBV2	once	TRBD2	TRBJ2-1	ASSEAETSGDNEQF
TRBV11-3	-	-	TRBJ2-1	ASSLASERQF
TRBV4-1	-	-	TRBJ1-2	ASSMAGDQGTYGYT
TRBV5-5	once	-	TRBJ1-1	ASSRFGGNTEAF
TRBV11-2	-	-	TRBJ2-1	ASSLATSFNEQF
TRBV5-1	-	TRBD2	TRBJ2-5	ASSGDSGRATETQY
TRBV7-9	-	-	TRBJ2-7	ASSFLDSISYEQY
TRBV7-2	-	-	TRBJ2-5	ASSPVGASQETQY
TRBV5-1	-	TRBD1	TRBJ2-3	ASAGGTGVRDTQY
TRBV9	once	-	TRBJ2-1	ASSVEGEQF
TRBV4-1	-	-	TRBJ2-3	ASGRDLSTDTQY
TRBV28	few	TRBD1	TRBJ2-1	ASSPSGTVLNGQF
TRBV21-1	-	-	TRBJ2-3	ASSKRGPGKGTDTQY
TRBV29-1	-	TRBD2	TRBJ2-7	SVAGLAGTYEQY